This passage covers 16 T cell receptor beta chains from one sample sequenced in a study of cytomegalovirus exposure and HLA in healthy donors. PCR involved 60 Vbeta and 13 Jbeta primers. The protocol was immunoSEQ multiplex PCR, while the TCRdb copy is restricted to in-frame clones and leaves out a portion. Altogether more than 95,000 clones are present, approximately 80% being singletons, with the ten largest covering about 5.7%. The specimen was PBMCs. The receptors shown here come from a woman under 30 in good health and CMV-seropositive.

V is TRBV12-5 and J is TRBJ1-1; perhaps TRBD1 as D (6 bases). The germline CDR1 and CDR2 sequences are LGHNT and FRNRAP. Trimming left V 1 base short and J 6 bases short, with 12 bases between. This CDR3 contains 14 residues. CDR3 residues: CASGLEIQGAEAFF. Written as DNA, the CDR3 is TGTGCTAGTGGTTTGGAGATACAGGGCGCTGAAGCTTTCTTT.

The V gene is TRBV11-2, the J gene TRBJ2-3; TRBD1 matches at 8 bases. Germline V lookup: CDR1 SGHAT, CDR2 FQNNGV. CDR3 size: 16 residues. J was trimmed by 1 base and V by 5 bases; bases with no gene match: 8. The CDR3 protein is CASSATGGVGTDTQYF. The CDR3, as DNA: TGTGCCAGCAGCGCTACAGGGGGAGTCGGCACAGATACGCAGTATTTT.

This chain connects TRBV28 to TRBJ1-5; D not certain. CDR3 length: 13 residues. Germline V gene data show CDR1 as MDHEN and CDR2 as SYDVKM. Trimming removed 6 bases from V and 1 base from J, with 7 bases in between. The CDR3 nucleotides read TGTGCCAGCAGAATACACAGCAATCAGCCCCAGCATTTT. Protein sequence: CASRIHSNQPQHF.

The rearrangement links TRBV13 to TRBJ1-1; 12 bases match TRBD1. V gave up 5 bases and J gave up 3 bases; unmatched junction bases: 13. The germline gives CDR1 PRHDT, CDR2 FYEKMQ (reference sequence). The CDR3 extends over 18 amino acids. The CDR3 sequence is CASSLSGTGGTVDTEAFF. CDR3 in DNA: TGTGCCAGCAGCCTCTCGGGGACAGGGGGCACCGTGGACACTGAAGCTTTCTTT.

This clone was detected once. The chain links TRBV7-9 to TRBJ2-3, with a weak D call TRBD1 (6 bases). Germline lookup yields CDR1 SEHNR and CDR2 FQNEAQ (reference sequence). The CDR3 covers 17 residues. V lost 7 bases and J 6 bases, leaving 26 bases between the germline ends. The chain's CDR3 is CASIPPGPAIRGDTQYF. The CDR3 DNA reads TGTGCCAGCATCCCACCCGGCCCGGCAATAAGGGGGGATACGCAGTATTTT.

This chain connects TRBV30 to TRBJ1-6; 9 nucleotides agree with TRBD1. Trimming took 3 bases from V and 9 from J; bases not matched to a gene: 12. This CDR3 contains 16 residues. The germline CDR1 and CDR2 sequences are GTSNPN and SVGIG (reference sequence). This CDR3 is CAWRRRTGAVGSPLHF. The CDR3 DNA follows: TGTGCCTGGAGGCGGAGGACAGGGGCGGTCGGTTCACCCCTCCACTTT.

This chain links TRBV6-1 with TRBJ1-3; 8 nucleotides align to TRBD1. V trimming: 6 bases; J trimming: 3 bases; junction bases outside the gene matches: 7. Germline loops: CDR1 MNHNS, CDR2 SASEGT. This CDR3 is built from 15 residues. The CDR3 loop reads CASSGTGVGGNTIYF. The CDR3 coding sequence is TGTGCCAGCAGCGGGACAGGAGTAGGTGGAAACACCATATATTTT.

V usage is TRBV11-2 and J usage is TRBJ2-5; D possibly corresponds to TRBD1 (5 bases). Germline V lookup: CDR1 SGHAT, CDR2 FQNNGV. The CDR3 runs 13 residues. The germline V and J ends were trimmed by 10 bases and 5 bases, with 17 bases remaining between them. For the CDR3, the DNA is TGTGCCACCAATCCAGGGTTTAGGGAGACCCAGTACTTC. Encoded protein: CATNPGFRETQYF.

This clone was picked up one time. The chain uses TRBV30 and TRBJ2-7; D possibly corresponds to TRBD1 (5 bases). This CDR3 region has 11 residues. V was pared by 0 bases and J by 6 bases, with 6 bases between. Germline CDR1 and CDR2: GTSNPN and SVGIG (reference sequence). The CDR3 DNA is TGTGCCTGGAGTGTGACAGCCGAGCAGTACTTC. Translated, it gives CAWSVTAEQYF.

The chain links TRBV2 to TRBJ2-7, with 7 bases matching TRBD2. The CDR3 covers 14 residues. The ends lost 7 bases at V and 0 bases at J; junction bases unmatched: 6. From germline, CDR1 is SNHLY and CDR2 FYNNEI. CDR3 sequence reads: CASTLAESSYEQYF. In nucleotides, the CDR3 is TGTGCCAGCACTCTAGCGGAGAGCTCCTACGAGCAGTACTTC. Together with reference TRBV2 and TRBJ2-7, the CDR3 gives the full variable domain: EPEVTQTPSHQVTQMGQEVILRCVPISNHLYFYWYRQILGQKVEFLVSFYNNEISEKSEIFDDQFSVERPDGSNFTLKIRSTKLEDSAMYFCASTLAESSYEQYFGPGTRLTVT.

The V and J genes are TRBV5-6 and TRBJ2-4, with TRBD1 identical over 9 bases. V lost 3 bases and J lost 0; bases outside the gene matches: 13. CDR3 length: 19 amino acids. Germline CDR1 reads SGHDT; CDR2 reads YYEEEE. The chain's CDR3 is CASSSTGQGPLGAKNIQYF. The CDR3, as DNA: TGTGCCAGCAGCTCCACAGGACAGGGGCCCCTTGGAGCCAAAAACATTCAGTACTTC.

V and J are TRBV6-1 and TRBJ2-1; 11 nucleotides align to TRBD2. After removal of 1 base from V and 8 bases from J, the junction contained 13 bases not matched to a gene. Germline CDR1 MNHNS, CDR2 SASEGT. This CDR3 contains 18 residues. The CDR3 DNA sequence: TGTGCCAGCAGTGAAGAAGCCCTAGCGGGAGGTCTTGGCGATGAGCAGTTCTTC. It is translated as CASSEEALAGGLGDEQFF.

This clone was counted a single time. CDR3 region: CASSALLAGVADTQYF. The CDR3 DNA follows: TGTGCCAGCAGTGCCTTACTAGCGGGAGTAGCAGATACGCAGTATTTT. V gene TRBV6-1 combines with J gene TRBJ2-3; 11 nucleotides align to TRBD2. The junction had 7 bases not matched to a gene; V was cut back by 4 bases and J by 4 bases. This CDR3 has 16 residues. The germline V gene has CDR1 MNHNS and CDR2 SASEGT.

The CDR3 DNA is TGTGCCAGTAGTATAAGGGACACGGAATACGAGCAGTACTTC. Translated: CASSIRDTEYEQYF. The genes are TRBV19 and TRBJ2-7; tentative D call: TRBD1 (6 bases). The germline CDR1 and CDR2 sequences are LNHDA and SQIVND (reference sequence). V dropped 2 bases and J dropped 4 bases, with 12 bases sitting between them. This CDR3 is 14 amino acids long.

The CDR3 nucleotides are TGTGCCAGCAGCAAAGCCGGGACTAGCGGAAGCCAAGAGACCCAGTACTTC. It specifies CASSKAGTSGSQETQYF. V and J are TRBV21-1 and TRBJ2-5; TRBD2, the table's D call, lacks a check against the DNA. TRBV21-1 corresponds to a pseudogene. This CDR3 region has 17 residues.

The chain recombines TRBV6-5 with TRBJ1-5; a possible D gene is TRBD1 (6 bases). V was shortened by 6 bases and J by 4 bases, with 10 bases between the two germline ends. This CDR3 is built from 13 residues. Germline CDR1 reads MNHEY; CDR2 reads SVGAGI. The CDR3 here is CASSTGRNQPQHF. The CDR3 DNA reads TGTGCCAGCAGCACAGGGAGAAATCAGCCCCAGCATTTT.